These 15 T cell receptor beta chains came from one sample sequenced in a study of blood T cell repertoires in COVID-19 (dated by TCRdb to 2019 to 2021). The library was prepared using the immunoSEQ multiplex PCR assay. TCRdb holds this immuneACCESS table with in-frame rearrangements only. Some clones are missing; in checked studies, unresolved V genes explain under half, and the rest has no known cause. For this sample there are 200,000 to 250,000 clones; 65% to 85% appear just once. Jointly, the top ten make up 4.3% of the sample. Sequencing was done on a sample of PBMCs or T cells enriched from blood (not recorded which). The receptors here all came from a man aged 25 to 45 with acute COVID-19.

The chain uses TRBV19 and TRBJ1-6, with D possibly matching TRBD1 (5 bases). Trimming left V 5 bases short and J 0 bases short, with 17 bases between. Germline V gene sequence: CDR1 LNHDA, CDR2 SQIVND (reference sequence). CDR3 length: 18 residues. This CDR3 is CASSDSKTASSYNSPLHF. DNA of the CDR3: TGTGCCAGTAGTGATTCAAAGACAGCAAGCTCCTATAATTCACCCCTCCACTTT. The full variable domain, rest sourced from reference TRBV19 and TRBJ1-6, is DGGITQSPKYLFRKEGQNVTLSCEQNLNHDAMYWYRQDPGQGLRLIYYSQIVNDFQKGDIAEGYSVSREKKESFPLTVTSAQKNPTAFYLCASSDSKTASSYNSPLHFGNGTRLTVT.

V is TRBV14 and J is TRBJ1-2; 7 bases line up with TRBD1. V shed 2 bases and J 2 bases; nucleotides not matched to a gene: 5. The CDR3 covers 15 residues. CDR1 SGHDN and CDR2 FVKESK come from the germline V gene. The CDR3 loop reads CASSQQIRGNYGYTF. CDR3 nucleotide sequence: TGTGCCAGCAGCCAACAAATCAGGGGGAACTATGGCTACACCTTC.

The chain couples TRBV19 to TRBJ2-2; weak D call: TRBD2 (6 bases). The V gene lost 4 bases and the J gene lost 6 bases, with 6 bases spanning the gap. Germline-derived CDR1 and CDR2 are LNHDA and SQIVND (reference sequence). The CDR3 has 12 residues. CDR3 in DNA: TGTGCCAGTAGTAGGGGGGCCGGGGAGCTGTTTTTT. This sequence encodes CASSRGAGELFF. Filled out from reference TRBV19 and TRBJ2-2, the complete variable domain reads DGGITQSPKYLFRKEGQNVTLSCEQNLNHDAMYWYRQDPGQGLRLIYYSQIVNDFQKGDIAEGYSVSREKKESFPLTVTSAQKNPTAFYLCASSRGAGELFFGEGSRLTVL.

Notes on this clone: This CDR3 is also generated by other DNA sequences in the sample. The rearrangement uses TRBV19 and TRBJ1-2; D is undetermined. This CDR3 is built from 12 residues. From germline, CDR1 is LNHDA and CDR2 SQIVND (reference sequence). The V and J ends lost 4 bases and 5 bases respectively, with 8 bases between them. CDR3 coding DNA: TGTGCCAGTAGTACGGGAGGGTATGGCTACACCTTC. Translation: CASSTGGYGYTF. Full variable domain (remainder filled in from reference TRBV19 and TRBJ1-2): DGGITQSPKYLFRKEGQNVTLSCEQNLNHDAMYWYRQDPGQGLRLIYYSQIVNDFQKGDIAEGYSVSREKKESFPLTVTSAQKNPTAFYLCASSTGGYGYTFGSGTRLTVV.

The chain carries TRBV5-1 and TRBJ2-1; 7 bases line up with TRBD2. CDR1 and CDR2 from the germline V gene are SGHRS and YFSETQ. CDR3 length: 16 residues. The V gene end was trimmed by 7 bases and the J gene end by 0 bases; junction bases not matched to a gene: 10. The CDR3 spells CASREARTSSYNEQFF. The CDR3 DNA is TGCGCCAGCCGGGAGGCGAGGACAAGCTCCTACAATGAGCAGTTCTTC. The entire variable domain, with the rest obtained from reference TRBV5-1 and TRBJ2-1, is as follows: KAGVTQTPRYLIKTRGQQVTLSCSPISGHRSVSWYQQTPGQGLQFLFEYFSETQRNKGNFPGRFSGRQFSNSRSEMNVSTLELGDSALYLCASREARTSSYNEQFFGPGTRLTVL.

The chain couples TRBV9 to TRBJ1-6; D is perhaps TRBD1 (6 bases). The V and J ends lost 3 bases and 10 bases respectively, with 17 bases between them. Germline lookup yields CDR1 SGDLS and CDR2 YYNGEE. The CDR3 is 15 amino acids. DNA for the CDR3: TGTGCCAGCAGCGCCGATACAGGGAGCGGATCACCCCTCCACTTT. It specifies CASSADTGSGSPLHF.

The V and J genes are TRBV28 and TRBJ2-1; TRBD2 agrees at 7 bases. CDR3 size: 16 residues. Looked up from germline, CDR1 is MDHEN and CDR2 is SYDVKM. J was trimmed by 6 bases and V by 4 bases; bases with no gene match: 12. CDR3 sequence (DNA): TGTGCCAGCAGTTACCCCGGACTTTGGGGGGGCAATGAGCAGTTCTTC. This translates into CASSYPGLWGGNEQFF.

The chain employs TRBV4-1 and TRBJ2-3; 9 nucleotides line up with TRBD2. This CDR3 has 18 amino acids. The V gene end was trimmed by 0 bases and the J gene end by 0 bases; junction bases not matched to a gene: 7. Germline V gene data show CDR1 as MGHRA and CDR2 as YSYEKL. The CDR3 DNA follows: TGCGCCAGCAGCCAAGAAAGGGGCGGGGGGGCTAGCACAGATACGCAGTATTTT. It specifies CASSQERGGGASTDTQYF.

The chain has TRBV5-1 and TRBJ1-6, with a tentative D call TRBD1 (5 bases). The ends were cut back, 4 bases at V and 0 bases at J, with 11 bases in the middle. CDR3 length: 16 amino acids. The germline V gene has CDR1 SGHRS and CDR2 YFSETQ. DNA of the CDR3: TGCGCCAGCAGCAGGGACGGGAGCTCCTATAATTCACCCCTCCACTTT. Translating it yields CASSRDGSSYNSPLHF.

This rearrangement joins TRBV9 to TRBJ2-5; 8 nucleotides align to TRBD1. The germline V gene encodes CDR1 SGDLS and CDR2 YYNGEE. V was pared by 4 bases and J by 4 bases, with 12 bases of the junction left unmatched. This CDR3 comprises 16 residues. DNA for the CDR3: TGTGCCAGCAGCACCGGACAGGGCAGCACTGGAGAGACCCAGTACTTC. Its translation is CASSTGQGSTGETQYF.

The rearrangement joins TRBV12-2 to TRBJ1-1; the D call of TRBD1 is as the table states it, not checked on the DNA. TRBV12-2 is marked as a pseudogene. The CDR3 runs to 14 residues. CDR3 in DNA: TGTGCAAAACCGCAAACAGGGTTTGGGACTGAAGCTTTCTTT. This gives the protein CAKPQTGFGTEAFF.

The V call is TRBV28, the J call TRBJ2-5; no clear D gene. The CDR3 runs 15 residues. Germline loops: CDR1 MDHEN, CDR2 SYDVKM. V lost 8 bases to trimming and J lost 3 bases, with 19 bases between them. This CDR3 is CASVGNPHGKETQYF. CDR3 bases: TGTGCCAGCGTGGGCAATCCTCACGGTAAAGAGACCCAGTACTTC.

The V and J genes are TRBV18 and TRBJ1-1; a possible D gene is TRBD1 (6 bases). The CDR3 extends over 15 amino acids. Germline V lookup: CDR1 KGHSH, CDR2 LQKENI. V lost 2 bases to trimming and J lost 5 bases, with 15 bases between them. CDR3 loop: CASSPEGGTRTEAFF. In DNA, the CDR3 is TGTGCCAGCTCACCAGAAGGGGGTACGAGAACTGAAGCTTTCTTT.

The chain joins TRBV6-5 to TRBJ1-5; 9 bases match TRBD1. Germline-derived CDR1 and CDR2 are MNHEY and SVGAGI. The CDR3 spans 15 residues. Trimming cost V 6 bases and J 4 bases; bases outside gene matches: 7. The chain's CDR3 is CASRKDRGQNQPQHF. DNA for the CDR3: TGTGCCAGCAGAAAGGACAGGGGACAGAATCAGCCCCAGCATTTT.

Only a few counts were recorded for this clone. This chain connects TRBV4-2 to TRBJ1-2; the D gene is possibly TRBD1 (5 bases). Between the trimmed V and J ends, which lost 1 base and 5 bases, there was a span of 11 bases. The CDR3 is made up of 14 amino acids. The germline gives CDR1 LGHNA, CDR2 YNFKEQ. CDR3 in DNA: TGTGCCAGCAGCCAAGTAGACAGTCAATATGGCTACACCTTC. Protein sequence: CASSQVDSQYGYTF.